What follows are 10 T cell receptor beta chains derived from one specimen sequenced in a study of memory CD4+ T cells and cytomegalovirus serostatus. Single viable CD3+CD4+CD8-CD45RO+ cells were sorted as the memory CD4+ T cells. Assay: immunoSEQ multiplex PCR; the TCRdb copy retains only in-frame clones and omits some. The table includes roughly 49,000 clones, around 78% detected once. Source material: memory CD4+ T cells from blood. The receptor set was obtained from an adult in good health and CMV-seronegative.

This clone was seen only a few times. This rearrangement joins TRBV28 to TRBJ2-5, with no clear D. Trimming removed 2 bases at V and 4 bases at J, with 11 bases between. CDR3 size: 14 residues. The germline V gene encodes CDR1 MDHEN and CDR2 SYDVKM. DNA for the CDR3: TGTGCCAGCAGTTTAAGGATGTCGGCAGAGACCCAGTACTTC. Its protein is CASSLRMSAETQYF.

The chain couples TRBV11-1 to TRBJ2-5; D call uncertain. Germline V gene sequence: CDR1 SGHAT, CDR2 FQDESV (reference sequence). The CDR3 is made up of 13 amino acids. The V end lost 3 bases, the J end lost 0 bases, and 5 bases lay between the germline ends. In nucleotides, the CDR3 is TGTGCCAGCAGCTTCCAGAACCAAGAGACCCAGTACTTC. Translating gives CASSFQNQETQYF.

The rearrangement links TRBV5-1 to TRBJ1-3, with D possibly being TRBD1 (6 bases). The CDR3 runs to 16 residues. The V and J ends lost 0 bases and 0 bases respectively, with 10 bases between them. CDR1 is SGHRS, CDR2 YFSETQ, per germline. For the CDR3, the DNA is TGCGCCAGCAGCTTGGGGGACACGAACTCTGGAAACACCATATATTTT. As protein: CASSLGDTNSGNTIYF.

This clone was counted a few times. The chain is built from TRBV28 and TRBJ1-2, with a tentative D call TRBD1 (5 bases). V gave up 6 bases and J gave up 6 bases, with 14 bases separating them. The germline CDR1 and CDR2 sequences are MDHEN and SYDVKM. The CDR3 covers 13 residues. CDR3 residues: CASRTGPGDGYTF. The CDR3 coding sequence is TGTGCCAGCAGAACGGGACCGGGGGATGGCTACACCTTC.

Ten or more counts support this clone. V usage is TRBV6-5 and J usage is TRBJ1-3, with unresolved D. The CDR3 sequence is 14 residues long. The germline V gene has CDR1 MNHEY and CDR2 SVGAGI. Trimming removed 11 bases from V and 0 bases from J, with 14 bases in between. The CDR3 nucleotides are TGTGCCTCTAAAGCCGGGAGCTCTGGAAACACCATATATTTT. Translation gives CASKAGSSGNTIYF.

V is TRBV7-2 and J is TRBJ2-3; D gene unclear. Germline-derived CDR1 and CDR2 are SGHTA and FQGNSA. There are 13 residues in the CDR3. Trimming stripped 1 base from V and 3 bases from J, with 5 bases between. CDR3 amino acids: CASSLDRTDTQYF. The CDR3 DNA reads TGTGCCAGCAGCTTAGACCGAACAGATACGCAGTATTTT.

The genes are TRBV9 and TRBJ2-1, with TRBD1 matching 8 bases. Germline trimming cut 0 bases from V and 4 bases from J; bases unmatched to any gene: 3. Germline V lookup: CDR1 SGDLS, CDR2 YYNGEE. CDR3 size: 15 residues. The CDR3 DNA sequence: TGTGCCAGCAGCGTAGGGACAGGGCTATACAATGAGCAGTTCTTC. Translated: CASSVGTGLYNEQFF.

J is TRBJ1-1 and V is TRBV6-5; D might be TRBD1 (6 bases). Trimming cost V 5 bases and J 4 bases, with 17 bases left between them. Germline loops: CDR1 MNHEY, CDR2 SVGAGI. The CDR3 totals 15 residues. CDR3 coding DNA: TGTGCCAGCAGTCACCCGGCCAGGGGAGGCACTGAAGCTTTCTTT. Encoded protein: CASSHPARGGTEAFF.

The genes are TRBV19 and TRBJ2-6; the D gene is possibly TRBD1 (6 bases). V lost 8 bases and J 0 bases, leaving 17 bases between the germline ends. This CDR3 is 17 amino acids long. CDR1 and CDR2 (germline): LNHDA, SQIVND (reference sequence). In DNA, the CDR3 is TGTGCCAGTTCTGGGGTGGGACAATACTCTGGGGCCAACGTCCTGACTTTC. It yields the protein CASSGVGQYSGANVLTF.

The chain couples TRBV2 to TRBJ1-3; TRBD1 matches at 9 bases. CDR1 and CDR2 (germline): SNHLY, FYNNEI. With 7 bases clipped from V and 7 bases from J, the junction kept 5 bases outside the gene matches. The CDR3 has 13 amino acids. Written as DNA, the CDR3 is TGTGCCAGCATGGGGACAGGGTTGAACACCATATATTTT. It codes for CASMGTGLNTIYF. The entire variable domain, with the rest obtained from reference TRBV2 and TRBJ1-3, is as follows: EPEVTQTPSHQVTQMGQEVILRCVPISNHLYFYWYRQILGQKVEFLVSFYNNEISEKSEIFDDQFSVERPDGSNFTLKIRSTKLEDSAMYFCASMGTGLNTIYFGEGSWLTVV.